Presented here are 2 T cell receptor beta chains from one specimen sequenced in a study of immune cell composition in non-small cell lung cancer. Here immunoSEQ multiplex PCR was the method, and the copy in TCRdb shows in-frame clones only, minus some. The data show around 10,000 clones, around 77% seen once. Normal lung was taken at the farthest possible site, at least 3 cm from tumour. The specimen was non-adjacent lung tissue. The receptor set was obtained from a human donor with non-small cell lung cancer.

CDR3 region: CASSVRGSGNTIYF. The DNA of the CDR3 is TGTGCCAGCAGCGTTCGCGGCTCTGGAAACACCATATATTTT. This rearrangement joins TRBV9 to TRBJ1-3; D gene unclear. Trimming removed 2 bases from V and 0 bases from J, with 6 bases in between. This CDR3 comprises 14 residues. Germline loops: CDR1 SGDLS, CDR2 YYNGEE.

This clone was detected once. Germline is not matched at one junction end, which may reflect a read error. This sequence joins TRBV7-7 and TRBJ2-2, with D perhaps matching TRBD1 or TRBD2 (6 bases each). CDR3 length: 15 residues. Germline V gene data show CDR1 as SSHAT and CDR2 as FNYEAQ (reference sequence). The CDR3 spells CASSPGRGQAGELFF. Here the CDR3 DNA reads TGTGCTAGCAGCCCTGGACGGGGGCAGGCCGGGGAGCTGTTTTTT. Supplemented by reference TRBV7-7 and TRBJ2-2, the full variable domain reads GAGVSQSPRYKVTKRGQDVTLRCDPISSHATLYWYQQALGQGPEFLTYFNYEAQPDKSGLPSDRFSAERPEGSISTLTIQRTEQRDSAMYRCASSPGRGQAGELFFGEGSRLTVL.